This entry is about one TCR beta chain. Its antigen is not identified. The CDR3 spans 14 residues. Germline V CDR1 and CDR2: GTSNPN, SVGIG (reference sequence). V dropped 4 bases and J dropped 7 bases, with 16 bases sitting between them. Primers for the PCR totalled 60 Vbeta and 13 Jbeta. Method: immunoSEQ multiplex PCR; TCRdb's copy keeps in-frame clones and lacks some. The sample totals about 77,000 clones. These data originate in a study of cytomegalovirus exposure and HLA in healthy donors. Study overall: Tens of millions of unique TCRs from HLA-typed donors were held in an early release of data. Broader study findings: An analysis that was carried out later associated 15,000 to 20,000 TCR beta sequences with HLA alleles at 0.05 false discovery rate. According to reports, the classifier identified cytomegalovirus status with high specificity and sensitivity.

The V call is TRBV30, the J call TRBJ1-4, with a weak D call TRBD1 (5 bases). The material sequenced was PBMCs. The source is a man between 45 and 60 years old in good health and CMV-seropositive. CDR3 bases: TGTGCCTGGAAAGGGGCCAGTGATTTTGAAAAACTGTTTTTT. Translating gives CAWKGASDFEKLFF.